The next 20 T cell receptor beta chains were all read from a single sample in a study of blood T cell repertoires in COVID-19. Assay: immunoSEQ multiplex PCR; the TCRdb copy retains only in-frame clones and omits some. This table holds over 150,000 clones, approximately 84% found once. Sequenced sample: peripheral blood. The receptors were sampled from a human donor in a cohort sampled during active COVID-19.

V gene TRBV29-1 combines with J gene TRBJ2-7, with a tentative D call TRBD1 (5 bases). Germline V gene lookup returns CDR1 SQVTM and CDR2 ANQGSEA. V was cut by 5 bases and J by 3 bases, with 5 bases left in between. The CDR3 has 10 amino acids. Here the CDR3 reads CSVQGYEQYF. CDR3 in DNA: TGCAGCGTTCAGGGCTACGAGCAGTACTTC.

The chain has TRBV5-5 and TRBJ1-2; D might be TRBD1 (6 bases). V was shortened by 4 bases and J by 0 bases, with 13 bases between the two germline ends. Germline-derived CDR1 and CDR2 are SGHKS and YYEKEE (reference sequence). This CDR3 is 15 amino acids long. This chain's CDR3 is CASSPSGQTNYGYTF. The CDR3 DNA reads as TGTGCCAGCAGCCCCTCCGGACAGACTAACTATGGCTACACCTTC.

The genes are TRBV4-1 and TRBJ1-1; no firm D call. The CDR3 has 14 residues. Germline CDR1 is MGHRA and CDR2 is YSYEKL. V was trimmed by 7 bases and J by 5 bases, leaving 17 bases between them. CDR3 DNA sequence: TGCGCCAGCAACCCCTGGGAGGGAGGGACTGAAGCTTTCTTT. Amino acid sequence: CASNPWEGGTEAFF.

The chain employs TRBV7-9 and TRBJ1-4; D possibly corresponds to TRBD1 (5 bases). Germline V gives CDR1 SEHNR, CDR2 FQNEAQ (reference sequence). The CDR3 has 16 residues. Trimming stripped 5 bases from V and 8 bases from J, with 21 bases between. The CDR3 region is CASSVRRQLDGEKLFF. Here the CDR3 DNA reads TGTGCCAGCAGCGTCCGTAGACAGCTTGATGGCGAAAAACTGTTTTTT.

The chain carries TRBV6-5 and TRBJ1-1, with unresolved D. With 6 bases removed from V and 2 bases from J, the gap between germline ends came to 4 bases. This CDR3 comprises 11 residues. CDR1 is MNHEY and CDR2 is SVGAGI in the germline V gene. CDR3 bases: TGTGCCAGCAGACTTAACACTGAAGCTTTCTTT. This sequence encodes CASRLNTEAFF.

The V gene is TRBV5-4, the J gene TRBJ2-1; D remains unclear. Looked up from germline, CDR1 is SGHNT and CDR2 is YYREEE (reference sequence). V was shortened by 4 bases and J by 4 bases, with 3 bases between the two germline ends. This CDR3 comprises 11 residues. The CDR3: CASSPYNEQFF. DNA for the CDR3: TGTGCCAGCAGCCCATACAATGAGCAGTTCTTC.

V gene TRBV18 combines with J gene TRBJ2-1; D might be TRBD2 (5 bases). Germline values: CDR1 KGHSH, CDR2 LQKENI. Between the trimmed V and J ends, which lost 1 base and 8 bases, there was a span of 21 bases. CDR3 size: 17 residues. CDR3 sequence reads: CASSPLPPGTPKDEQFF. As DNA, the CDR3 is TGTGCCAGCTCACCACTTCCGCCGGGAACCCCTAAAGATGAGCAGTTCTTC.

This clone was observed once. The genes are TRBV9 and TRBJ1-6; TRBD1 is a possible D gene (5 bases). This CDR3 comprises 13 residues. CDR1 SGDLS and CDR2 YYNGEE come from the germline V gene. Trimming cost V 2 bases and J 8 bases, with 8 bases left between them. The CDR3 reads CASSVGGDSPLHF. CDR3 sequence (DNA): TGTGCCAGCAGCGTGGGGGGGGATTCACCCCTCCACTTT.

The chain couples TRBV5-6 to TRBJ1-1; D gene ambiguous. CDR1 is SGHDT and CDR2 is YYEEEE in the germline V gene. V lost 4 bases, J lost 11 bases, and 21 bases lay in between. This CDR3 is built from 14 residues. CDR3 coding DNA: TGTGCCAGCAGCACCCGGCACCCGGGTACGGAGGCTTTCTTT. Residues: CASSTRHPGTEAFF.

V and J are TRBV5-1 and TRBJ1-1, with 7 bases aligning to TRBD1. The CDR3 is made up of 14 amino acids. V lost 1 base and J lost 3; bases outside the gene matches: 3. Germline loops: CDR1 SGHRS, CDR2 YFSETQ. The chain's CDR3 is CASSLRQGYTEAFF. CDR3 DNA sequence: TGCGCCAGCAGCTTGAGACAGGGATACACTGAAGCTTTCTTT.

The rearrangement uses TRBV4-1 and TRBJ1-5; D is unresolved. CDR1 MGHRA and CDR2 YSYEKL come from the germline V gene. Trimming took off 0 bases at V and 0 bases at J, with 12 bases between the two ends. The CDR3 has 17 amino acids. The CDR3 DNA is TGCGCCAGCAGCCAAGATGAGGGTTCAGGTAGCAATCAGCCCCAGCATTTT. This codes for CASSQDEGSGSNQPQHF.

This clone was seen a few times. The rearrangement links TRBV4-2 to TRBJ1-2; 7 nucleotides align to TRBD1. Looked up from germline, CDR1 is LGHNA and CDR2 is YNFKEQ. The CDR3 extends over 13 amino acids. Germline trimming cut 3 bases from V and 10 bases from J; bases unmatched to any gene: 8. CDR3 loop: CASSQERQGNYTF. The CDR3 nucleotides are TGTGCCAGCAGCCAGGAAAGACAGGGTAACTACACCTTC.

The chain uses TRBV6-1 and TRBJ2-2; TRBD1 is a possible D gene (5 bases). Germline CDR1 MNHNS, CDR2 SASEGT. The CDR3 is made up of 16 amino acids. Trimming pared 2 bases from V and 0 bases from J, leaving 10 bases between. CDR3 region: CASSEQGRTNTGELFF. The CDR3 DNA is TGTGCCAGCAGTGAACAGGGTCGGACGAACACCGGGGAGCTGTTTTTT.

The chain uses TRBV11-2 and TRBJ2-1, with TRBD2 matching over 9 bases. The V gene end was trimmed by 3 bases and the J gene end by 12 bases; junction bases not matched to a gene: 12. The CDR3 spans 15 residues. The germline CDR1 and CDR2 sequences are SGHAT and FQNNGV. DNA for the CDR3: TGTGCCAGCAGCTTTGGGCGGGGGGGCCGTGTTTGGCAGTTCTTC. Its protein is CASSFGRGGRVWQFF.

This chain links TRBV19 with TRBJ1-3, with D unresolved. The length of the CDR3 is 14 residues. Trimming cost V 6 bases and J 0 bases, with 9 bases left between them. Germline V gene lookup returns CDR1 LNHDA and CDR2 SQIVND (reference sequence). The CDR3 region is CASRGASSGNTIYF. In DNA, the CDR3 is TGTGCCAGTAGAGGAGCTAGCTCTGGAAACACCATATATTTT.

J is TRBJ1-4 and V is TRBV15; D gene uncertain. The CDR3 consists of 14 residues. CDR1 and CDR2 (germline): LNHNV, YYDKDF (reference sequence). V was cut by 3 bases and J by 3 bases, with 8 bases left in between. CDR3: CATSRALSNEKLFF. CDR3 DNA: TGTGCCACCAGCAGGGCATTGTCTAATGAAAAACTGTTTTTT. Based on the CDR3 plus reference TRBV15 and TRBJ1-4, the full variable domain is DAMVIQNPRYQVTQFGKPVTLSCSQTLNHNVMYWYQQKSSQAPKLLFHYYDKDFNNEADTPDNFQSRRPNTSFCFLDIRSPGLGDTAMYLCATSRALSNEKLFFGSGTQLSVL.

Comment on this clone: This sample includes further DNA sequences coding for the same CDR3. The chain combines TRBV6-5 with TRBJ1-6, with TRBD1 identical over 9 bases. The CDR3 runs to 13 residues. Germline lookup yields CDR1 MNHEY and CDR2 SVGAGI. Germline trimming cut 5 bases from V and 8 bases from J; bases unmatched to any gene: 1. CDR3 sequence reads: CASSRDRDSPLHF. CDR3 DNA sequence: TGTGCCAGCAGTAGGGACAGGGATTCACCCCTCCACTTT.

The chain combines TRBV11-2 with TRBJ2-3, with D maybe TRBD1 (6 bases). The CDR3 totals 15 residues. Looked up from germline, CDR1 is SGHAT and CDR2 is FQNNGV. V lost 5 bases, J lost 6 bases, and 18 bases lay in between. The DNA of the CDR3 is TGTGCCAGCAGCCCTCGGGACAAGGGGTCGGATACGCAGTATTTT. Its translation is CASSPRDKGSDTQYF.

V is TRBV4-1 and J is TRBJ1-1; tentatively, D is TRBD1 (6 bases). Germline CDR1 is MGHRA and CDR2 is YSYEKL. The CDR3 loop spans 14 amino acids. Trimming took off 4 bases at V and 3 bases at J, with 12 bases between the two ends. The CDR3 spells CASSLRDTDTEAFF. The CDR3 DNA sequence: TGCGCCAGCAGCCTCCGGGACACCGACACTGAAGCTTTCTTT.

V and J are TRBV5-4 and TRBJ1-1; TRBD1 is a possible D gene (6 bases). CDR3 length: 16 amino acids. The germline V gene encodes CDR1 SGHNT and CDR2 YYREEE (reference sequence). The germline V and J ends were trimmed by 3 bases and 4 bases, with 19 bases remaining between them. In nucleotides, the CDR3 is TGTGCCAGCAGCTCCCGGGGGGGGCGAGGGCGCACTGAAGCTTTCTTT. Amino acid sequence: CASSSRGGRGRTEAFF.